This passage covers 13 T cell receptor beta chains from one sample sequenced in a study of blood T cells in healthy people across ages. Sample-barcoded 5' priming and a J-beta primer mix drove a second PCR of about 7 to 11 cycles. TCRdb redid the calling of the 5' RACE reads with MiXCR, one entry per CDR3 protein. The sample has 550,000 to 700,000 distinct CDR3 sequences, approximately 30% seen once; the top ten hold 15% to 20%. The sample taken for sequencing was blood. Receptors were obtained from a woman between 65 and 79 years old in good health.

The chain links TRBV9 to TRBJ2-5; 8 bases line up with TRBD2. Germline lookup yields CDR1 SGDLS and CDR2 YYNGEE. V was clipped by 0 bases and J by 5 bases; unmatched bases: 3. CDR3 size: 14 residues. The CDR3: CASSVEPGGETQYF. CDR3 DNA: TGTGCCAGCAGCGTAGAACCGGGAGGGGAGACCCAGTACTTC.

With respect to this clonotype: Germline is not matched at one junction end, which may reflect a read error. The V call is TRBV11-1, the J call TRBJ2-7; TRBD1 or TRBD2 may be the D gene (6 bases each). Germline V gene lookup returns CDR1 SGHAT and CDR2 FQDESV (reference sequence). This CDR3 has 13 residues. CDR3: CASSLTGGHEQHF. CDR3 nucleotides: TGTGCCAGCAGCTTAACCGGGGGCCACGAGCAGCACTTC.

This clonotype showed up just a few times. Likely a read error: the CDR3 ends without its conserved phenylalanine or tryptophan. The V and J genes are TRBV5-1 and TRBJ2-6; D ambiguous. The germline V and J ends were trimmed by 4 bases and 0 bases, with 8 bases remaining between them. The CDR3 has 15 amino acids. Germline lookup yields CDR1 SGHRS and CDR2 YFSETQ. CDR3 nucleotides: TGCGCCAGCAGCCCAAATCCCTCTGGGGCCAACGTCCTGACTCTC. This encodes CASSPNPSGANVLTL.

This clonotype was picked up a small number of times. The chain combines TRBV10-3 with TRBJ2-5; weak D call: TRBD1 (6 bases). Trimming removed 5 bases from V and 2 bases from J, with 9 bases in between. Germline V gene lookup returns CDR1 ENHRY and CDR2 SYGVKD. There are 13 residues in the CDR3. The DNA for the CDR3 is TGTGCCATCAGTTCCGGACAGCAAGAGACCCAGTACTTC. Translated: CAISSGQQETQYF.

As for this clonotype: A read error may explain this, as a much larger clone is one base away. This chain uses TRBV9 with TRBJ1-5; 7 nucleotides match TRBD1. The V gene end was trimmed by 5 bases and the J gene end by 4 bases; junction bases not matched to a gene: 6. This CDR3 has 14 amino acids. CDR1 is SGDLS, CDR2 YYNGEE, per germline. The CDR3 DNA reads TGTGCCAGCAGTTGTGGGACAGAAAATCAGCCCCAGCATTTT. It encodes CASSCGTENQPQHF.

This clonotype came up a few times. A read error may account for a junction end that differs from germline. The rearrangement links TRBV5-6 to TRBJ2-3, with D perhaps TRBD2 (7 bases). Looked up from germline, CDR1 is SGHDT and CDR2 is YYEEEE. The CDR3 contains 12 residues. This chain's CDR3 is CASGRGASSQVF. The CDR3 nucleotides are TGCGCCAGCGGACGGGGGGCGTCCAGTCAGGTTTTT.

The rearrangement joins TRBV4-2 to TRBJ2-2; TRBD2 matches at 9 bases. CDR3 size: 17 residues. The V gene end was trimmed by 3 bases and the J gene end by 2 bases; junction bases not matched to a gene: 7. The V gene's germline CDR1 is LGHNA and CDR2 YNFKEQ. CDR3 amino acids: CASSQDGGLANTGELFF. CDR3 nucleotides: TGTGCCAGCAGCCAGGATGGGGGACTAGCTAACACCGGGGAGCTGTTTTTT.

The rearrangement joins TRBV20-1 to TRBJ2-5; 10 nucleotides align to TRBD2. Matching the DNA end better, TRBJ2-7 makes the J call doubtful. Germline CDR1 is DFQATT and CDR2 is SNEGSKA (reference sequence). This CDR3 comprises 14 residues. CDR3: CSARASGGSYEQYF. The CDR3 DNA follows: TGCAGTGCTAGGGCTAGCGGGGGATCCTACGAGCAGTACTTC.

This chain joins TRBV27 and TRBJ2-5, with a weak D call TRBD2 (5 bases). V gave up 4 bases and J gave up 5 bases, with 11 bases separating them. This CDR3 has 13 residues. Germline CDR1 is MNHEY and CDR2 is SMNVEV (reference sequence). The CDR3, as DNA: TGTGCCAGCAGTTCACTAGGGATGGAGACCCAGTACTTC. Residues: CASSSLGMETQYF.

The genes are TRBV7-2 and TRBJ2-5; D is perhaps TRBD2 (5 bases). Per the germline V gene, CDR1 is SGHTA and CDR2 is FQGNSA. V was shortened by 4 bases and J by 3 bases, with 9 bases between the two germline ends. The CDR3 contains 13 residues. In DNA, the CDR3 is TGTGCCAGCAGCTCTGTGAGGGAAGAGACCCAGTACTTC. Translation: CASSSVREETQYF.

Many counts were recorded for this clonotype. The V gene is TRBV7-2, the J gene TRBJ2-5; D possibly corresponds to TRBD1 (6 bases). The ends were cut back, 5 bases at V and 4 bases at J, with 17 bases in the middle. Per the germline V gene, CDR1 is SGHTA and CDR2 is FQGNSA. The CDR3 loop spans 15 amino acids. The CDR3 loop reads CASSHRQALVETQYF. DNA for the CDR3: TGTGCCAGCAGCCACCGACAGGCCCTTGTAGAGACCCAGTACTTC.

The chain has TRBV4-1 and TRBJ1-3; D not certain. The V gene lost 0 bases and the J gene lost 3 bases, with 9 bases spanning the gap. The CDR3 totals 15 residues. CDR1 is MGHRA and CDR2 is YSYEKL in the germline V gene. The CDR3 spells CASSQDSRGGNTIYF. As DNA, the CDR3 is TGCGCCAGCAGCCAAGATTCGAGAGGTGGAAACACCATATATTTT.

This clonotype appeared a few times. This sequence joins TRBV7-6 and TRBJ1-1; 9 bases match TRBD1. The junction had 11 bases not matched to a gene; V was cut back by 9 bases and J by 0 bases. The germline V gene encodes CDR1 SGHVS and CDR2 FNYEAQ. The CDR3 length is 16 residues. The DNA for the CDR3 is TGTGCCAGTAAACCCCGGGACAGGGTAATGAACACTGAAGCTTTCTTT. It codes for CASKPRDRVMNTEAFF.